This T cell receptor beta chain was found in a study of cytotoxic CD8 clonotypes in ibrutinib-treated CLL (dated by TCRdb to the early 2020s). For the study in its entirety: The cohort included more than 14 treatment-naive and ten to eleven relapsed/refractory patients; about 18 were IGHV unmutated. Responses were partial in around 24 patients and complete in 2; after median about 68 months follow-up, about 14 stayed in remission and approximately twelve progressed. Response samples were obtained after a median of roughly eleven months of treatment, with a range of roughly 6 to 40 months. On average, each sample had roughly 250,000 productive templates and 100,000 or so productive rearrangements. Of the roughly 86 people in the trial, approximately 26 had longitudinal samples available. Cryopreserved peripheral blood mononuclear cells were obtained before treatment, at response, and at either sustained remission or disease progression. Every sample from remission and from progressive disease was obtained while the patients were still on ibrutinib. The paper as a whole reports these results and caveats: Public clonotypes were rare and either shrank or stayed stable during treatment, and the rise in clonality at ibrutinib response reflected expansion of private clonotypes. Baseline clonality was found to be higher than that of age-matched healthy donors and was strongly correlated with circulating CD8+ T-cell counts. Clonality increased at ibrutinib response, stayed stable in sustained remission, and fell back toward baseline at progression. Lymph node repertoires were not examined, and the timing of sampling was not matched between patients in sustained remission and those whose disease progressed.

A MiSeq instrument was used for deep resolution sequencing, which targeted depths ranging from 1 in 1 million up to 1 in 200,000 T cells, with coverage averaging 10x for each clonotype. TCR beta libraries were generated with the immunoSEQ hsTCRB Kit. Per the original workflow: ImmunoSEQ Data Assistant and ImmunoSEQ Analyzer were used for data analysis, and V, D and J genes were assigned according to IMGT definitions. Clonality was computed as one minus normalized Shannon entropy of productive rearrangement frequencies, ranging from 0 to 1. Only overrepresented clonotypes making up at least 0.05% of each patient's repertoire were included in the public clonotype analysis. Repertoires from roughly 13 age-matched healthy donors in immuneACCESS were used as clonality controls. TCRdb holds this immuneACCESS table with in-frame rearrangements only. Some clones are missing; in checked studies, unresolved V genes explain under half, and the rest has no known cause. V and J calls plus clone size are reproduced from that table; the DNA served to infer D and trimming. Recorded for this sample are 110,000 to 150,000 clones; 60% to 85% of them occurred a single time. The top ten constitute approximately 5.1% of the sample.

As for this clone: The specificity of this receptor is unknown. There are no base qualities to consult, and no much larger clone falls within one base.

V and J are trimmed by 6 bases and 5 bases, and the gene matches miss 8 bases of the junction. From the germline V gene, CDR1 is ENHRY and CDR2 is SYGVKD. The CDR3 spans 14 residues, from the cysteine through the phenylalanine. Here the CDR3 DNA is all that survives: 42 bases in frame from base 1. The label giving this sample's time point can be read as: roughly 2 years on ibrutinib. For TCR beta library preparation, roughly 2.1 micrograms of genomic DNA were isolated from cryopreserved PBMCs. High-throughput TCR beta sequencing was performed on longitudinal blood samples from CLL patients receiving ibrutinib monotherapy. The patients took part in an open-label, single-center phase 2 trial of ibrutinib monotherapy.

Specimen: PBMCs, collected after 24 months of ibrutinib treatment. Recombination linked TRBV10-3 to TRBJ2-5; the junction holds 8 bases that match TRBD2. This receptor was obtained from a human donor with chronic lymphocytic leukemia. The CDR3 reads CAISPAGGGETQYF. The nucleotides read TGTGCCATCAGCCCGGCGGGAGGCGGGGAGACCCAGTACTTC.